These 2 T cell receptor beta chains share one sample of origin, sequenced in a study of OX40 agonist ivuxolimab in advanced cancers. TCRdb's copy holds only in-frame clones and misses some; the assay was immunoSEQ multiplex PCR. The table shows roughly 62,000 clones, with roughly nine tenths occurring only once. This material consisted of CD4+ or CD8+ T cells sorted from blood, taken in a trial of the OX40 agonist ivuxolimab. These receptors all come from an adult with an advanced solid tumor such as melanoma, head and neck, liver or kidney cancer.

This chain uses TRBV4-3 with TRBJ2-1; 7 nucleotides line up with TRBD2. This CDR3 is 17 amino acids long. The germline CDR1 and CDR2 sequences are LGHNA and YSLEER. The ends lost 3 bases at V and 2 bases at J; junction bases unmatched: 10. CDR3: CASSQPSLAAPYNEQFF. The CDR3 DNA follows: TGCGCCAGCAGCCAGCCCTCCCTAGCGGCCCCCTACAATGAGCAGTTCTTC.

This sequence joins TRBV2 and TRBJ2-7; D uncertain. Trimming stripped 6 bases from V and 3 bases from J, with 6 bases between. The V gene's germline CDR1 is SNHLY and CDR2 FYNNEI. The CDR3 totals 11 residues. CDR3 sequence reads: CASSYDYEQYF. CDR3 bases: TGTGCCAGCAGCTACGACTACGAGCAGTACTTC.